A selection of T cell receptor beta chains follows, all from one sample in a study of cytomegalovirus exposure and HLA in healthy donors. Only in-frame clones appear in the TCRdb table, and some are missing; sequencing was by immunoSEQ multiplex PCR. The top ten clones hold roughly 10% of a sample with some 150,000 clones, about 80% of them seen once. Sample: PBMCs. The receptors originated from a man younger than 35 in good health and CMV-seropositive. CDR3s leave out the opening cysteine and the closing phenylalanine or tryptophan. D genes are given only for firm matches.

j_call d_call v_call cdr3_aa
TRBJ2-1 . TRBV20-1 SANSRVEQF
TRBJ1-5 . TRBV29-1 SVQGYSNQPQH
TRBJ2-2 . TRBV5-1 ASSLKGNGELF
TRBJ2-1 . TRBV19 ASSIGGGHNEQF
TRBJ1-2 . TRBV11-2 ASSHDRKNYGYT
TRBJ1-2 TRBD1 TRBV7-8 ASSSDRAVDYGYT
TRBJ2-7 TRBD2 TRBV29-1 SVEQPTSGGTYEQY
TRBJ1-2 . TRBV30 ACSRTATNYGYT
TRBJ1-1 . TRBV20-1 SAIYSEEAF
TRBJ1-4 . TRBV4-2 ASSPRSGDDEKLF
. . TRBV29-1 SVENGGDHEQY
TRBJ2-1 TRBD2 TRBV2 ASHKSGTSGTNEQF
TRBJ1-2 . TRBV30 AWSVLGRGDGYT
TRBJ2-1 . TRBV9 ASSPLAEIYNEQF
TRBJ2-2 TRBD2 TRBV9 ASSGRLLAGEVTGELF
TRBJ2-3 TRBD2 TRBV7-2 ASSFTAGGGTDTQY
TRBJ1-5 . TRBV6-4 ASSDTQLGGWSNQPQH
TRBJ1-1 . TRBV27 ASSLGGGTEAF
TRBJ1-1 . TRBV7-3 ASGFSGNEAF
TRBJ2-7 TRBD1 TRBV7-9 ASSRDRGRIRMWYEQY
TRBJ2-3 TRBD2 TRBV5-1 ASSLVAGVSDTQY
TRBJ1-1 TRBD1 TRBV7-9 ASSPRTGGTEAF
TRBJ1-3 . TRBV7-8 ASSFLQSSGNTIY
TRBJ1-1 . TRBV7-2 ASSLQFMNTEAF
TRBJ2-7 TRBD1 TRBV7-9 ASSQSWARDRGSYEQY
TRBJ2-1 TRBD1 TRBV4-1 ASTTAGQGNEQF
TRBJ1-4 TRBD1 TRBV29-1 SGFDRAREKLF
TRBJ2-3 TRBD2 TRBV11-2 ASSLLSGTRGDTQY
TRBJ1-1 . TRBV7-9 SSSWSGDEAF
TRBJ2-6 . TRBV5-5 ASSLAVGAGANVLT
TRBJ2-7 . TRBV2 ASSFYEQY
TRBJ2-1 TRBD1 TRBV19 ASSIWGGGQVNEQF
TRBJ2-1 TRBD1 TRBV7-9 ASSRLGGTGGDEQF
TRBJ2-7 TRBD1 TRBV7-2 ASSLDRGTREQY
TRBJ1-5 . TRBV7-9 ASSLVEGSGNSNQPQH
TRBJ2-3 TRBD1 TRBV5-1 ASSPTGPTDTQY
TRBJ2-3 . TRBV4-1 ASSQEVSVQDTQY
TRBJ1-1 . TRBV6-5 ASSPRQNTEAF
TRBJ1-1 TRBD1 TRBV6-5 ASSTTGGTEAF
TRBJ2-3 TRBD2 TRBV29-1 SAQRTSVLVDTQY
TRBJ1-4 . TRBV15 ATSFGGRVREKLF
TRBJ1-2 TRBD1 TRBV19 ASSIDLGQGNYGYT
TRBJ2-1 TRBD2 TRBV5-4 ASSTGTSYNNEQF
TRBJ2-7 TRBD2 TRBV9 ASSVGEGVEQY
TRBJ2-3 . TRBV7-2 ASSLDRTDTQY
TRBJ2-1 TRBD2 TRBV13 ASSPEGTSGSSNEQF
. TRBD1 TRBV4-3 ASSQDLMDRASYEQY
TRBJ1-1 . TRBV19 ASSIVAQGNMNTEAF
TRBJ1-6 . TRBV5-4 ASSLDPGINNSPLH
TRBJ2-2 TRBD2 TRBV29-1 SAEEGLSNAGELF
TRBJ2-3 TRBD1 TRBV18 ASSPDRVSDTQY
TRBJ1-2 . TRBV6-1 ASSEEGGYYGYT
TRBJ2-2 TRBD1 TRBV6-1 ASSEGTGPNTGELF
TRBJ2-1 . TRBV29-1 SVESGVQF
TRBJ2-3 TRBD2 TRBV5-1 ASKELAGSTDTQY
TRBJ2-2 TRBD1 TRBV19 ASKAGTGDPGELF
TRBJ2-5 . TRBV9 ASSKEDRETQY
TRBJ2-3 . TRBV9 ASSEIPQTTHTQY
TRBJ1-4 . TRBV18 ASSRVGQALIREKLF